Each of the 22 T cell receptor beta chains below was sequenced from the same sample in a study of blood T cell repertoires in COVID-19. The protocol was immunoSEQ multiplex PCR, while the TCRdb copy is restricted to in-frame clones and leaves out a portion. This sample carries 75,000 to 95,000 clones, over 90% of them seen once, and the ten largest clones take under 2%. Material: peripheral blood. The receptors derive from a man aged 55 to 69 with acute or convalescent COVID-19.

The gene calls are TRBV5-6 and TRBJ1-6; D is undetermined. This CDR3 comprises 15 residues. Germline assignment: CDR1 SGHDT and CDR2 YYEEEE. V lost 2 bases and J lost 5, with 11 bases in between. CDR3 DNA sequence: TGTGCCAGCAGCTTTTTGAACGAGAATAATTCACCCCTCCACTTT. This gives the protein CASSFLNENNSPLHF.

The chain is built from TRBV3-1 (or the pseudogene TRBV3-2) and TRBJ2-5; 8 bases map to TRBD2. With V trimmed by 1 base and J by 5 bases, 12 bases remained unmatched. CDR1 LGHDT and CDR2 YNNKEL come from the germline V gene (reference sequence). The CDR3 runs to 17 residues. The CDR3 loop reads CASSQVPRAGVGETQYF. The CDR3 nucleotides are TGTGCCAGCAGCCAAGTCCCTAGAGCGGGAGTAGGGGAGACCCAGTACTTC.

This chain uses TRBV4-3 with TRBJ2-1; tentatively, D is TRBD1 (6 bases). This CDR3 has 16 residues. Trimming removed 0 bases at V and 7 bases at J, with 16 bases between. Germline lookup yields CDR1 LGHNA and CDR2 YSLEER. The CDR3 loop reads CASSQDYGRGRNEQFF. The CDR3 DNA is TGCGCCAGCAGCCAAGATTATGGCAGGGGAAGAAATGAGCAGTTCTTC.

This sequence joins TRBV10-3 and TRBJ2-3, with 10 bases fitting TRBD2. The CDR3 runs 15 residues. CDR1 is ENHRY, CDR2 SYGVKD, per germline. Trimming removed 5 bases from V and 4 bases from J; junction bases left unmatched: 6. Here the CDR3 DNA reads TGTGCCATCAGTAAAGCGGGAGGGCCATCAGATACGCAGTATTTT. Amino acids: CAISKAGGPSDTQYF.

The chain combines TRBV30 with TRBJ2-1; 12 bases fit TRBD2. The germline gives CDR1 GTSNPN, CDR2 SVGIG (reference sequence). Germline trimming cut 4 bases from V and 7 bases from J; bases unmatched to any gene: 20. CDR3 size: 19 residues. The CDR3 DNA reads TGTGCCTGGAATTCGATGGCTAGCGGGAGGGCCTCCCCCGGGAATGAGCAGTTCTTC. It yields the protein CAWNSMASGRASPGNEQFF.

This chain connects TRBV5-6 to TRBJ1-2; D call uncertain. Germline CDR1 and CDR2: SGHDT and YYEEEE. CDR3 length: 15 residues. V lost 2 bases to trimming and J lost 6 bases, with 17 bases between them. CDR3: CASSFREIRRDGYTF. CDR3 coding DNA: TGTGCCAGCAGCTTCCGGGAAATAAGAAGAGATGGCTACACCTTC.

The CDR3 sequence: CASSTPGQWLGYTF. The CDR3 DNA reads as TGTGCCAGCAGTACACCGGGACAGTGGCTTGGCTACACCTTC. The chain is built from TRBV28 and TRBJ1-2; TRBD1 aligns across 7 bases. The CDR3 has 14 amino acids. After removal of 5 bases from V and 7 bases from J, the junction contained 10 bases not matched to a gene. From germline, CDR1 is MDHEN and CDR2 SYDVKM.

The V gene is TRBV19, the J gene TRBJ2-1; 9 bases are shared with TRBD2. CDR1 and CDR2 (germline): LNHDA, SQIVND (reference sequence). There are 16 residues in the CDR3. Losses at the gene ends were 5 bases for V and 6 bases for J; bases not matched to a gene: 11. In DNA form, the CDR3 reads TGTGCCAGTAGTCCAAAAACCTCGACTAGCGGCAATGAGCAGTTCTTC. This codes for CASSPKTSTSGNEQFF.

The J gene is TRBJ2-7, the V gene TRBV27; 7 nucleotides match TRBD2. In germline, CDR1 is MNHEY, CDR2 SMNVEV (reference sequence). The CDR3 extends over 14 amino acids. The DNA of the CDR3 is TGTGCTCCGCGTGGGGGAGGGTATGAGGACGAGCAGTACTTC. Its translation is CAPRGGGYEDEQYF.

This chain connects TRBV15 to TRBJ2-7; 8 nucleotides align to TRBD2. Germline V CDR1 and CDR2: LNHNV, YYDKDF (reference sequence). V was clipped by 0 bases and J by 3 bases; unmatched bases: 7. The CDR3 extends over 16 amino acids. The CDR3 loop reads CATSREGTSLIYEQYF. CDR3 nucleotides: TGTGCCACCAGCAGAGAAGGGACTAGTCTAATCTACGAGCAGTACTTC.

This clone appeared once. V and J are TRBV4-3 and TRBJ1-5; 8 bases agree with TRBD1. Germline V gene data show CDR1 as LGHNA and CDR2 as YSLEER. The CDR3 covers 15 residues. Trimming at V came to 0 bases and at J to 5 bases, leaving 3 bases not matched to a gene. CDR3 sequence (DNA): TGCGCCAGCAGCCAAGAAGCGACAGGGGATCAGCCCCAGCATTTT. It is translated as CASSQEATGDQPQHF.

The CDR3 protein is CASSRILAGEETQYF. Written as DNA, the CDR3 is TGTGCCAGTAGTCGAATACTAGCGGGAGAAGAGACCCAGTACTTC. The V gene is TRBV19, the J gene TRBJ2-5, with TRBD2 matching 11 bases. Germline V lookup: CDR1 LNHDA, CDR2 SQIVND (reference sequence). The ends lost 5 bases at V and 3 bases at J; junction bases unmatched: 5. CDR3 length equals 15 residues.

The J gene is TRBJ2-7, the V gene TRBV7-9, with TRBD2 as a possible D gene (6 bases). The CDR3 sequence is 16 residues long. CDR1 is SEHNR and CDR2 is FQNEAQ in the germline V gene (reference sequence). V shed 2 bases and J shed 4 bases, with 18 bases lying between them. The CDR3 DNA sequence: TGTGCCAGCAGCTTACAGATCGGGGAGGCCCAATACGAGCAGTACTTC. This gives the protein CASSLQIGEAQYEQYF.

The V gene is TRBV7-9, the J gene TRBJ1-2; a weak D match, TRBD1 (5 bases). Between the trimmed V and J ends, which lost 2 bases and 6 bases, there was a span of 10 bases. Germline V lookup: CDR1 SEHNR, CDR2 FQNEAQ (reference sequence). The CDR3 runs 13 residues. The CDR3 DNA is TGTGCCAGCAGCTTACTCAGGGCGGATGGCTACACCTTC. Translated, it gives CASSLLRADGYTF.

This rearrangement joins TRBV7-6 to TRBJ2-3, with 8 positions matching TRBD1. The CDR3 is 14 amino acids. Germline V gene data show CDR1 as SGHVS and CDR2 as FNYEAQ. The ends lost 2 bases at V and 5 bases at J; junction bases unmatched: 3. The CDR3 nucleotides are TGTGCCAGCAGCTTATTCACAGGGGGAGATACGCAGTATTTT. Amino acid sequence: CASSLFTGGDTQYF.

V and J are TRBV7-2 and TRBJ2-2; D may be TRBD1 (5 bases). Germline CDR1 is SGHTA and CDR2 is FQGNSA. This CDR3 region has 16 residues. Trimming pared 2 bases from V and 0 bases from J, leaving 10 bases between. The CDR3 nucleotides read TGTGCCAGCAGCTTATGGACAATTACGAACACCGGGGAGCTGTTTTTT. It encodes CASSLWTITNTGELFF. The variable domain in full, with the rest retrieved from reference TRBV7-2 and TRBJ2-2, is GAGVSQSPSNKVTEKGKDVELRCDPISGHTALYWYRQSLGQGLEFLIYFQGNSAPDKSGLPSDRFSAERTGGSVSTLTIQRTQQEDSAVYLCASSLWTITNTGELFFGEGSRLTVL.

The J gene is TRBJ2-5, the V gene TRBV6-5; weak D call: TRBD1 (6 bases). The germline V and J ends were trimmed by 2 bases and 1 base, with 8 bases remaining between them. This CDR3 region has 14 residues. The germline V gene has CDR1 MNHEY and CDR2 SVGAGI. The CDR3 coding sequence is TGTGCCAGCAGTTACCAGGACAGCCAAGAGACCCAGTACTTC. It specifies CASSYQDSQETQYF.

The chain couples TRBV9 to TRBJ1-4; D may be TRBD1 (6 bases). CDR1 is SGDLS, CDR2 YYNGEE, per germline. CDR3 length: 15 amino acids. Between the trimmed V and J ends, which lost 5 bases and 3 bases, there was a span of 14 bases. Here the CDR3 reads CASSAQGRANEKLFF. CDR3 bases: TGTGCCAGCAGTGCTCAGGGGAGGGCTAATGAAAAACTGTTTTTT.

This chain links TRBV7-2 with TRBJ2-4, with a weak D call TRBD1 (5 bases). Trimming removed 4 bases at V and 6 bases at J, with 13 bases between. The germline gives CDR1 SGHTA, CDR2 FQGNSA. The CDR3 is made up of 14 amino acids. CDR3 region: CASSSAGRGNIQYF. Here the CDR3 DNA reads TGTGCCAGCAGCTCGGCAGGGCGTGGAAACATTCAGTACTTC.

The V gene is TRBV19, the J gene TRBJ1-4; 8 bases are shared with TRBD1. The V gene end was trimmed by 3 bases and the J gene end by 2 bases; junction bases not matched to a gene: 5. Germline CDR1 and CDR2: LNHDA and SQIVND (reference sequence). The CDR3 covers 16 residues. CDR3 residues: CASSITRGLTNEKLFF. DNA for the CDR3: TGTGCCAGTAGTATTACCAGGGGGCTTACTAATGAAAAACTGTTTTTT.

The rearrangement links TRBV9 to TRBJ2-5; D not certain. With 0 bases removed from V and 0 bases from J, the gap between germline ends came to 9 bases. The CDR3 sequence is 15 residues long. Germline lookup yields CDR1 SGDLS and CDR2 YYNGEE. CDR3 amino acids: CASSVEDTYQETQYF. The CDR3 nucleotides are TGTGCCAGCAGCGTAGAAGACACGTACCAAGAGACCCAGTACTTC.

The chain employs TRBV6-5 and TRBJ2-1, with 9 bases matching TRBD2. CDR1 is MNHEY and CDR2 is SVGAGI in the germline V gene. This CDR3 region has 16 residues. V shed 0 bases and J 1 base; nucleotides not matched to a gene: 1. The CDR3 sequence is CASSYSTSGSYNEQFF. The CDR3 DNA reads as TGTGCCAGCAGTTACTCGACTAGCGGTTCCTACAATGAGCAGTTCTTC.